Below, 23 T cell receptor beta chains from the same sample are listed, as sequenced in a study of blood T cell repertoires in COVID-19. Repertoires were generated with immunoSEQ multiplex PCR, while TCRdb's copy carries only in-frame clones and drops some. The sample lists a few hundred thousand clones, approximately 85% occurring once. Sequenced: peripheral blood. These receptors were obtained from a human donor in a cohort sampled during active COVID-19.

The chain employs TRBV27 and TRBJ1-1; D remains ambiguous. Germline V gene data show CDR1 as MNHEY and CDR2 as SMNVEV (reference sequence). Trimming pared 7 bases from V and 5 bases from J, leaving 14 bases between. The CDR3 consists of 13 residues. The CDR3 sequence is CASIGVMTTEAFF. CDR3 DNA: TGTGCCAGCATAGGAGTAATGACGACTGAAGCTTTCTTT.

This clone appeared once. The chain has TRBV11-2 and TRBJ1-1, with 7 bases aligning to TRBD1. Germline CDR1 is SGHAT and CDR2 is FQNNGV. Losses at the gene ends were 7 bases for V and 4 bases for J; bases not matched to a gene: 9. The CDR3 length is 14 residues. CDR3: CASIDVQGVTEAFF. In DNA form, the CDR3 reads TGTGCCAGCATCGACGTTCAGGGGGTCACTGAAGCTTTCTTT.

Worth noting for this clone: This sample also contains other DNA sequences that code for the same CDR3. This rearrangement joins TRBV12-3 or TRBV12-4 to TRBJ1-4; D gene uncertain. The CDR3 loop spans 11 amino acids. The ends were cut back, 4 bases at V and 7 bases at J, with 4 bases in the middle. CDR3 loop: CASSSGEKLFF. In DNA form, the CDR3 reads TGTGCCAGCAGTTCGGGTGAAAAACTGTTTTTT.

The V and J genes are TRBV5-1 and TRBJ1-4; a possible D gene is TRBD1 (6 bases). The germline V gene encodes CDR1 SGHRS and CDR2 YFSETQ. Trimming removed 4 bases from V and 11 bases from J, with 18 bases in between. CDR3 size: 14 residues. CDR3 region: CASSRGSTGEKLFF. The CDR3 region has the DNA TGCGCCAGCAGCCGAGGATCGACAGGAGAGAAACTGTTTTTT.

This rearrangement joins TRBV25-1 to TRBJ1-5, with 8 bases that match TRBD1. After removal of 2 bases from V and 3 bases from J, the junction contained 3 bases not matched to a gene. The CDR3 covers 15 residues. Germline V gene data show CDR1 as MGHDK and CDR2 as SYGVNS. In DNA form, the CDR3 reads TGTGCCAGCAGTGAAGACAGGGGCTACAATCAGCCCCAGCATTTT. Amino acids: CASSEDRGYNQPQHF.

This chain uses TRBV6-5 with TRBJ1-2; 8 positions agree with TRBD1. V was pared by 6 bases and J by 7 bases, with 13 bases of the junction left unmatched. From germline, CDR1 is MNHEY and CDR2 SVGAGI. The CDR3 has 15 residues. CDR3 nucleotide sequence: TGTGCCAGCAGCCCCGGGACAGGCCTCTTGGGTGGCTACACCTTC. Translated, it gives CASSPGTGLLGGYTF.

The chain combines TRBV9 with TRBJ2-7, with 15 bases that match TRBD2. The CDR3 has 17 amino acids. Losses at the gene ends were 4 bases for V and 2 bases for J; bases not matched to a gene: 7. In germline, CDR1 is SGDLS, CDR2 YYNGEE. Written as DNA, the CDR3 is TGTGCCAGCAGCCCTGGGACTAGCGGGGGGTCAGCCTACGAGCAGTACTTC. This codes for CASSPGTSGGSAYEQYF.

This clone has ten or more counts. V usage is TRBV3-1 (or the pseudogene TRBV3-2) and J usage is TRBJ1-1, with a weak D call TRBD1 (6 bases). V was clipped by 2 bases and J by 5 bases, with 18 bases between them. CDR3 length: 16 residues. Germline V gene lookup returns CDR1 LGHDT and CDR2 YNNKEL (reference sequence). This chain's CDR3 is CASSQRRGRGGTEAFF. CDR3 sequence (DNA): TGTGCCAGCAGCCAAAGGAGGGGCAGGGGAGGGACTGAAGCTTTCTTT.

This clone was seen a single time. The chain uses TRBV24-1 and TRBJ2-1; the match to TRBD2 covers 8 bases. The ends lost 4 bases at V and 1 base at J; junction bases unmatched: 8. This CDR3 region has 17 residues. Germline CDR1 is KGHDR and CDR2 is SFDVKD. The CDR3 coding sequence is TGTGCCACCAGTGACCGAAGGGGCGGGGGGTCCTACAATGAGCAGTTCTTC. This codes for CATSDRRGGGSYNEQFF.

This clone showed up many times. The CDR3 DNA reads TGCAGTGCTAGTTTGGGGAGTGCAACTAATGAAAAACTGTTTTTT. Its protein product is CSASLGSATNEKLFF. V gene TRBV20-1 combines with J gene TRBJ1-4; no firm D call. From germline, CDR1 is DFQATT and CDR2 SNEGSKA (reference sequence). The CDR3 length is 15 residues. The V and J ends lost 3 bases and 0 bases respectively, with 11 bases between them.

The chain couples TRBV7-2 to TRBJ2-1, with 7 bases lining up with TRBD2. This CDR3 has 15 amino acids. The germline V gene encodes CDR1 SGHTA and CDR2 FQGNSA. V was pared by 5 bases and J by 0 bases, with 4 bases of the junction left unmatched. DNA of the CDR3: TGTGCCAGCAGCCTCGGGGGGACCTCCTACAATGAGCAGTTCTTC. Amino acid sequence: CASSLGGTSYNEQFF.

The chain uses TRBV5-1 and TRBJ1-2; 8 bases align to TRBD1. Per the germline V gene, CDR1 is SGHRS and CDR2 is YFSETQ. V was clipped by 3 bases and J by 3 bases; unmatched bases: 10. This CDR3 contains 16 residues. In DNA form, the CDR3 reads TGCGCCAGCAGCTGGGGCCCATTACAGGGGGACTATGGCTACACCTTC. Its translation: CASSWGPLQGDYGYTF.

The chain employs TRBV15 and TRBJ1-1; 8 bases align to TRBD1. Germline V gene lookup returns CDR1 LNHNV and CDR2 YYDKDF (reference sequence). The CDR3 contains 15 residues. Trimming took 2 bases from V and 6 from J; bases not matched to a gene: 8. The CDR3, as DNA: TGTGCCACCAGCAGAATAGACAGGGGTAAGCCTGAAGCTTTCTTT. Residues: CATSRIDRGKPEAFF.

The chain links TRBV10-3 to TRBJ2-3, with D uncertain. The germline gives CDR1 ENHRY, CDR2 SYGVKD. The V end lost 3 bases, the J end lost 6 bases, and 7 bases lay between the germline ends. CDR3 size: 12 residues. The CDR3 spells CAISDPRDTQYF. The CDR3 DNA follows: TGTGCCATCAGTGACCCTCGGGATACGCAGTATTTT.

This chain joins TRBV30 and TRBJ1-6; tentative D call: TRBD1 (5 bases). CDR3 size: 13 residues. V was pared by 3 bases and J by 7 bases, with 10 bases between. Germline-derived CDR1 and CDR2 are GTSNPN and SVGIG (reference sequence). The CDR3 DNA reads as TGTGCCTGGAGCCCACAGGAGAATTCACCCCTCCACTTT. The encoded protein is CAWSPQENSPLHF.

The gene calls are TRBV6-1 and TRBJ1-4; D gene ambiguous. V lost 2 bases and J 3 bases, leaving 7 bases between the germline ends. Germline V gene sequence: CDR1 MNHNS, CDR2 SASEGT. The CDR3 contains 14 residues. The CDR3, as DNA: TGTGCCAGCAGTGAACGACTTGCTAATGAAAAACTGTTTTTT. Translated, it gives CASSERLANEKLFF.

V usage is TRBV18 and J usage is TRBJ2-3; 8 bases map to TRBD2. J lost 1 base, V lost 2 bases, and 5 bases had no gene match. This CDR3 is built from 16 residues. Germline V gives CDR1 KGHSH, CDR2 LQKENI. Here the CDR3 DNA reads TGTGCCAGCTCACCAAATTGGCGGGGGGGCACAGATACGCAGTATTTT. It specifies CASSPNWRGGTDTQYF.

The chain uses TRBV12-5 and TRBJ2-7, with 7 nucleotides matching TRBD2. The germline CDR1 and CDR2 sequences are LGHNT and FRNRAP. The J segment lost 1 base and the V segment lost 0 bases, leaving 15 bases of the junction unmatched. This CDR3 is built from 19 residues. The CDR3 DNA reads as TGTGCTAGTGGTTTGGTACGAGTATTGGGGCAGGGACTATCCTACGAGCAGTACTTC. Its protein product is CASGLVRVLGQGLSYEQYF. Based on the CDR3 plus reference TRBV12-5 and TRBJ2-7, the full variable domain is DARVTQTPRHKVTEMGQEVTMRCQPILGHNTVFWYRQTMMQGLELLAYFRNRAPLDDSGMPKDRFSAEMPDATLATLKIQPSEPRDSAVYFCASGLVRVLGQGLSYEQYFGPGTRLTVT.

V and J are TRBV7-6 and TRBJ2-5, with 14 bases matching TRBD2. Germline values: CDR1 SGHVS, CDR2 FNYEAQ. With V trimmed by 5 bases and J by 2 bases, 4 bases remained unmatched. The CDR3 totals 16 residues. The CDR3 protein is CASSDRLAGGQETQYF. DNA of the CDR3: TGTGCCAGCAGCGATAGACTAGCGGGGGGGCAAGAGACCCAGTACTTC.

Note on this clone: Its ends do not fully match the called genes, so a read error is possible. The rearrangement links TRBV5-6 to TRBJ2-7, with 8 bases fitting TRBD2. This CDR3 is built from 15 residues. Looked up from germline, CDR1 is SGHDT and CDR2 is YYEEEE. CDR3 nucleotide sequence: TGTGCCCGCAGCGCGGGCCCGGGGGGGGGCTACGAGCAGTACTTC. Translating gives CARSAGPGGGYEQYF.

The CDR3 loop is CASSISGGPSYNEQFF. The CDR3 region has the DNA TGTGCCAGTAGTATTAGCGGGGGGCCCTCCTACAATGAGCAGTTCTTC. This chain connects TRBV19 to TRBJ2-1, with 10 positions matching TRBD2. The V segment lost 3 bases and the J segment 0 bases; nucleotides outside the gene matches: 2. Germline-derived CDR1 and CDR2 are LNHDA and SQIVND (reference sequence). This CDR3 is built from 16 residues. Supplemented by reference TRBV19 and TRBJ2-1, the full variable domain reads DGGITQSPKYLFRKEGQNVTLSCEQNLNHDAMYWYRQDPGQGLRLIYYSQIVNDFQKGDIAEGYSVSREKKESFPLTVTSAQKNPTAFYLCASSISGGPSYNEQFFGPGTRLTVL.

The chain employs TRBV27 and TRBJ1-6; 7 bases line up with TRBD1. Germline V lookup: CDR1 MNHEY, CDR2 SMNVEV (reference sequence). The CDR3 totals 18 residues. Trimming cost V 7 bases and J 0 bases; bases outside gene matches: 12. CDR3 residues: CASIEWQGGSSYNSPLHF. Written as DNA, the CDR3 is TGTGCCAGCATAGAATGGCAGGGGGGTAGCTCCTATAATTCACCCCTCCACTTT.

This rearrangement joins TRBV18 to TRBJ2-5, with a weak D call TRBD2 (6 bases). CDR3 length: 14 amino acids. Germline V lookup: CDR1 KGHSH, CDR2 LQKENI. Trimming removed 2 bases at V and 4 bases at J, with 11 bases between. This chain's CDR3 is CASSPAPSAETQYF. CDR3 nucleotides: TGTGCCAGCTCACCAGCCCCTAGCGCAGAGACCCAGTACTTC.